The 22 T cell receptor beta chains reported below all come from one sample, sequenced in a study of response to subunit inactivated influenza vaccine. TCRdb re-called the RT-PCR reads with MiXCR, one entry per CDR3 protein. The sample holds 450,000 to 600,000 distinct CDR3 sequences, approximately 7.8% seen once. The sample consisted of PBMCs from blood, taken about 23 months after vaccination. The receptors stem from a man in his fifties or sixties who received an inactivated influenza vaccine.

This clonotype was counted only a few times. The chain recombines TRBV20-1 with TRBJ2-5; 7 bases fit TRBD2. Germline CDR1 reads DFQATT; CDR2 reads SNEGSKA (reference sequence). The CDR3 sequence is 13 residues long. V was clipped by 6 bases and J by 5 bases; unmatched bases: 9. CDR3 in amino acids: CSALTGGSETQYF. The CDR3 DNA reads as TGCAGTGCCCTGACGGGGGGTTCGGAGACCCAGTACTTC.

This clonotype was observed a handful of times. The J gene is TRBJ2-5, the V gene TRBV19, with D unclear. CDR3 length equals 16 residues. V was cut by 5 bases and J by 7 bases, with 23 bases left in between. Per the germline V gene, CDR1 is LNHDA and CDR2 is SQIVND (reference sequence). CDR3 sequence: CASSPTVPDGIRTQYF. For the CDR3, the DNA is TGTGCCAGTAGTCCGACGGTCCCTGATGGTATCCGGACCCAGTACTTC.

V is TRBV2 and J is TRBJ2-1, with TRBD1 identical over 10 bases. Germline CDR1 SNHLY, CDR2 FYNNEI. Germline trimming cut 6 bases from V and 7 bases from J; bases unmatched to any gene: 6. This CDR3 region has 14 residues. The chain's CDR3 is CASRRQGARNEQFF. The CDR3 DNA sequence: TGTGCCAGCAGGAGACAGGGGGCGCGGAATGAGCAGTTCTTC.

CDR3 nucleotides: TGTGCCAGCAGCCGGCGGACAGGAGTTAACACTGAAGCTTTCTTT. Encoded protein: CASSRRTGVNTEAFF. V is TRBV3-1 and J is TRBJ1-1, with 7 bases aligning to TRBD1. V was clipped by 4 bases and J by 2 bases; unmatched bases: 7. This CDR3 is built from 15 residues. CDR1 is LGHDT, CDR2 YNNKEL, per germline (reference sequence). The entire variable domain, with the rest obtained from reference TRBV3-1 and TRBJ1-1, is as follows: DTAVSQTPKYLVTQMGNDKSIKCEQNLGHDTMYWYKQDSKKFLKIMFSYNNKELIINETVPNRFSPKSPDKAHLNLHINSLELGDSAVYFCASSRRTGVNTEAFFGQGTRLTVV.

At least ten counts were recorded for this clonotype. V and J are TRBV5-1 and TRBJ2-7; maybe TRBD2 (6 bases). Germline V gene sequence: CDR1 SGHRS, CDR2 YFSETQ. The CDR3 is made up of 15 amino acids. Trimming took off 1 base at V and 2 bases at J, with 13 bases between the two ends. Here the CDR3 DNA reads TGCGCCAGCAGCTTGCAAGGAGGGCCACCCTACGAGCAGTACTTC. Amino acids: CASSLQGGPPYEQYF. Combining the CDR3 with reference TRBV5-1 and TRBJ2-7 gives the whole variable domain KAGVTQTPRYLIKTRGQQVTLSCSPISGHRSVSWYQQTPGQGLQFLFEYFSETQRNKGNFPGRFSGRQFSNSRSEMNVSTLELGDSALYLCASSLQGGPPYEQYFGPGTRLTVT.

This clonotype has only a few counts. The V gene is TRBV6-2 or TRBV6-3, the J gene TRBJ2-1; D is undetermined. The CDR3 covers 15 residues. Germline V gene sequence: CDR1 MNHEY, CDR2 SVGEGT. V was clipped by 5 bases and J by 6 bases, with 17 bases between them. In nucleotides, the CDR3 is TGTGCCAGCAGTCGAACATGGGGAATGGGCAATGAGCAGTTCTTC. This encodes CASSRTWGMGNEQFF.

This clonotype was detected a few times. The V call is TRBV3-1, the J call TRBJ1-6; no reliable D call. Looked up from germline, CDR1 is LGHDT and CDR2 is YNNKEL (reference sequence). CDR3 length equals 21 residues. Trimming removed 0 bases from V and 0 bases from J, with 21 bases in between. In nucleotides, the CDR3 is TGTGCCAGCAGCCAAGACCTACCGGAGGAAAATCGGAGCTCCTATAATTCACCCCTCCACTTT. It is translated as CASSQDLPEENRSSYNSPLHF.

CDR3 amino acids: CAWSGGHTEAFF. In DNA, the CDR3 is TGTGCCTGGAGCGGGGGGCACACTGAAGCTTTCTTT. The V gene is TRBV30, the J gene TRBJ1-1; TRBD1 is a possible D gene (6 bases). This CDR3 is 12 amino acids long. Trimming cost V 3 bases and J 3 bases, with 8 bases left between them. Germline loops: CDR1 GTSNPN, CDR2 SVGIG (reference sequence).

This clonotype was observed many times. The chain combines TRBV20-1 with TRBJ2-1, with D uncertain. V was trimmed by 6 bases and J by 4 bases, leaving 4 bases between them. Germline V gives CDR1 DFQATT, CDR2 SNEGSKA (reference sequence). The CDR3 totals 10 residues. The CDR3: CSAQYNEQFF. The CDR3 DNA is TGCAGTGCACAATACAATGAGCAGTTCTTC.

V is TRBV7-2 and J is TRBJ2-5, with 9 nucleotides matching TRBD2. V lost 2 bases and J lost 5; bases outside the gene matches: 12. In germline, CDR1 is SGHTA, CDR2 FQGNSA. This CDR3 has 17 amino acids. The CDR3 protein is CASSLLPLTSGGETQYF. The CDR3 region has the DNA TGTGCCAGCAGCTTACTCCCGCTGACTAGCGGAGGGGAGACCCAGTACTTC.

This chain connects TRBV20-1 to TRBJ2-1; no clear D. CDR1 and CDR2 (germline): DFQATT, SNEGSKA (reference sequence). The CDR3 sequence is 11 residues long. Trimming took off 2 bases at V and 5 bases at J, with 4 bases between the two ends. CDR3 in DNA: TGCAGTGCTAGAAAGGACAATGAGCAGTTCTTC. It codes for CSARKDNEQFF.

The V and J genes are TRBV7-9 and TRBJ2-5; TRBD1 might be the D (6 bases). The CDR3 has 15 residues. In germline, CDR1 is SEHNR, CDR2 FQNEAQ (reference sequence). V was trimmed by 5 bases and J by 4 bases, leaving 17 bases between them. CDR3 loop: CASSPLTGGIETQYF. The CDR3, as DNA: TGTGCCAGCAGCCCGTTAACTGGGGGCATAGAGACCCAGTACTTC.

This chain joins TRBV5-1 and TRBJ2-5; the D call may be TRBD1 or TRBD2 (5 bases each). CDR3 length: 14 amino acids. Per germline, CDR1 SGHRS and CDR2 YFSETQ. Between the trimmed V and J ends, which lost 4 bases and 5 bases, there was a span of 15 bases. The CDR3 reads CASSEPRGQETQYF. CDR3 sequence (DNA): TGCGCCAGCAGCGAACCGAGGGGCCAGGAGACCCAGTACTTC.

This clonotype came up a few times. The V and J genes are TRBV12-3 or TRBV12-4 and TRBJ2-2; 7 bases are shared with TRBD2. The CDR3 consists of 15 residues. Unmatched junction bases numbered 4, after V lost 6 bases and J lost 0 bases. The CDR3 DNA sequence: TGTGCCAGCAGCGCTAGCGGATCGAACACCGGGGAGCTGTTTTTT. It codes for CASSASGSNTGELFF.

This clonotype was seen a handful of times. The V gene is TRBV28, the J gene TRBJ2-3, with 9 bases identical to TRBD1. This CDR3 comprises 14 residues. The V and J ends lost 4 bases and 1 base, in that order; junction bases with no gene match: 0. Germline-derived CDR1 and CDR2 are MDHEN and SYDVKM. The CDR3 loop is CASSWTGGTDTQYF. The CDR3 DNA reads TGTGCCAGCAGTTGGACAGGGGGCACAGATACGCAGTATTTT.

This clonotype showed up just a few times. The CDR3 DNA reads TGTGCCAGCAGCCAAGATCGGGGGTTTGAGGACAGTCATAGCTACGAGCAGTACTTC. Translating gives CASSQDRGFEDSHSYEQYF. The chain recombines TRBV3-1 with TRBJ2-7, with D possibly called TRBD1 or TRBD2 (6 bases each). Trimming cost V 0 bases and J 3 bases, with 24 bases left between them. From germline, CDR1 is LGHDT and CDR2 YNNKEL (reference sequence). The CDR3 has 19 amino acids.

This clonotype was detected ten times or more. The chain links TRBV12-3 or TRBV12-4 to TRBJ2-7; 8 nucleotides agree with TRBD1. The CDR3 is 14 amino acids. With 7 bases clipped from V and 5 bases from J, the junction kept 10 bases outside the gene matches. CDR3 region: CASTKTGADHEQYF. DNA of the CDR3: TGTGCCAGCACCAAGACAGGGGCGGACCACGAGCAGTACTTC.

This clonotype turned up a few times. The CDR3 sequence is CASRGSGTDHYEQYF. The CDR3 DNA reads TGTGCCAGCAGGGGGTCCGGGACTGATCACTACGAGCAGTACTTC. The chain uses TRBV7-2 and TRBJ2-7, with TRBD2 as a possible D gene (6 bases). CDR3 size: 15 residues. Deletions cut 6 bases from V and 3 bases from J, with 18 bases between. Germline V lookup: CDR1 SGHTA, CDR2 FQGNSA.

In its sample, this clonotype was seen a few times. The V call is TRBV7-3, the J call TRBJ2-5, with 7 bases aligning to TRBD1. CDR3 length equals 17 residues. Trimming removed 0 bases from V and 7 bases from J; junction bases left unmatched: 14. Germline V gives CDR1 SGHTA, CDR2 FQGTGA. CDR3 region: CASSLTLGGDKVGTQYF. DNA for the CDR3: TGTGCCAGCAGCTTAACGTTAGGGGGCGATAAGGTCGGGACCCAGTACTTC.

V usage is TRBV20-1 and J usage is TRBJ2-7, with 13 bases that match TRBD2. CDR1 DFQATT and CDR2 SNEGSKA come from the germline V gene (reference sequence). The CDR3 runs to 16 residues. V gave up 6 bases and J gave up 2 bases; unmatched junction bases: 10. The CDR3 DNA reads TGCAGTGCAACGACTAGCGGGGGGCGACAAACCTACGAGCAGTACTTC. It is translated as CSATTSGGRQTYEQYF.

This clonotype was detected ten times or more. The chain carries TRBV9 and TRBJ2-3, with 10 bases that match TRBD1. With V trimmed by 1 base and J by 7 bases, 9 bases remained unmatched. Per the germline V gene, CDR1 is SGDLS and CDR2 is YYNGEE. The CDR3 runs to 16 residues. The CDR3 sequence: CASSVTPGQGINTQYF. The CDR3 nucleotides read TGTGCCAGCAGCGTAACCCCGGGACAGGGGATAAATACGCAGTATTTT.

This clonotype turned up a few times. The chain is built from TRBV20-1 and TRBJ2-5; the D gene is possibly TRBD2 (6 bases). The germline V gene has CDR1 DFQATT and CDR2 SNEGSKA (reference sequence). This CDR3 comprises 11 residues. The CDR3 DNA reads TGCAGGGCGGGACTCCAAGAGACCCAGTACTTC. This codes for CRAGLQETQYF.